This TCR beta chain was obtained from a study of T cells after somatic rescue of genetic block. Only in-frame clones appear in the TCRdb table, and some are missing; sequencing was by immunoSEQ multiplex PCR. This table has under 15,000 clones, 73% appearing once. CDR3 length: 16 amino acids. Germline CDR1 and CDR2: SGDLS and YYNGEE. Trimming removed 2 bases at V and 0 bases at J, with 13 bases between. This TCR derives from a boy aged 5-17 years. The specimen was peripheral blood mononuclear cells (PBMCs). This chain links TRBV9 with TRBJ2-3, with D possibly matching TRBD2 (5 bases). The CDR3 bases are TGTGCCAGCAGCGTCTACCGGGATTCTAGCACAGATACGCAGTATTTT. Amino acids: CASSVYRDSSTDTQYF.